The 12 T cell receptor beta chains in this list originate from one sample, sequenced in a study of cytomegalovirus exposure and HLA in healthy donors. The study ran its PCR with 60 Vbeta and 13 Jbeta primers. Clones were read by immunoSEQ multiplex PCR, and TCRdb kept only the in-frame ones, dropping some. The sample has 60,000 to 70,000 clones; about four fifths are singletons. Sequenced material: PBMCs. The origin of the receptors is a young woman in good health and CMV-seronegative.

This chain connects TRBV6-1 to TRBJ1-1; D gene unclear. The CDR3 spans 11 residues. Germline-derived CDR1 and CDR2 are MNHNS and SASEGT. Trimming pared 3 bases from V and 10 bases from J, leaving 9 bases between. The CDR3 sequence is CASSEVVGAFF. The CDR3 bases are TGTGCCAGCAGTGAGGTAGTTGGAGCTTTCTTT.

V is TRBV2 and J is TRBJ1-2; D may be TRBD1 (6 bases). CDR3 size: 15 residues. The germline V gene encodes CDR1 SNHLY and CDR2 FYNNEI. With 7 bases removed from V and 4 bases from J, the gap between germline ends came to 19 bases. CDR3 bases: TGTGCCAGCACTCGACCCACAGGGACGGCCTATGGCTACACCTTC. It encodes CASTRPTGTAYGYTF. Variable domain in full (rest from reference TRBV2 and TRBJ1-2): EPEVTQTPSHQVTQMGQEVILRCVPISNHLYFYWYRQILGQKVEFLVSFYNNEISEKSEIFDDQFSVERPDGSNFTLKIRSTKLEDSAMYFCASTRPTGTAYGYTFGSGTRLTVV.

In its sample, this clone is medium-sized (0.01 to 0.1%). The J gene is TRBJ2-4, the V gene TRBV4-3; 7 nucleotides align to TRBD2. Trimming at V came to 0 bases and at J to 6 bases, leaving 11 bases not matched to a gene. The CDR3 sequence is 17 residues long. Looked up from germline, CDR1 is LGHNA and CDR2 is YSLEER. CDR3 coding DNA: TGCGCCAGCAGCCAAGATGGGAGGGAGTCCCCCCCAAACATTCAGTACTTC. As protein: CASSQDGRESPPNIQYF.

The chain links TRBV5-8 to TRBJ1-2; TRBD1 matches at 9 bases. The germline V gene has CDR1 SGHTS and CDR2 YDEGEE. The V and J ends lost 3 bases and 9 bases, in that order; junction bases with no gene match: 3. The CDR3 totals 12 residues. The CDR3 is CASSWTGASYTF. The CDR3 bases are TGTGCCAGCAGCTGGACAGGGGCAAGCTACACCTTC.

V is TRBV7-6 and J is TRBJ1-4; 7 nucleotides agree with TRBD1. Germline CDR1 SGHVS, CDR2 FNYEAQ. The CDR3 runs 15 residues. V lost 2 bases and J lost 8; bases outside the gene matches: 8. CDR3 nucleotides: TGTGCCAGCAGCTTATTCCAACAGGGGTCCGAAAAACTGTTTTTT. Protein sequence: CASSLFQQGSEKLFF.

The chain combines TRBV7-2 with TRBJ2-2; 14 bases align to TRBD2. With 4 bases clipped from V and 3 bases from J, the junction kept 7 bases outside the gene matches. From germline, CDR1 is SGHTA and CDR2 FQGNSA. The CDR3 sequence is 18 residues long. Here the CDR3 reads CASSSGLAGAADTGELFF. The CDR3 DNA is TGTGCCAGCAGCTCGGGACTAGCGGGAGCGGCGGACACCGGGGAGCTGTTTTTT.

J is TRBJ1-1 and V is TRBV30, with 9 bases lining up with TRBD1. The CDR3 runs 13 residues. The germline CDR1 and CDR2 sequences are GTSNPN and SVGIG (reference sequence). V dropped 5 bases and J dropped 5; count of bases not matched to a gene: 6. In nucleotides, the CDR3 is TGTGCCTGGGCGACAGGGGGTTGGACTGAAGCTTTCTTT. Protein: CAWATGGWTEAFF. Variable domain in full (rest from reference TRBV30 and TRBJ1-1): SQTIHQWPATLVQPVGSPLSLECTVEGTSNPNLYWYRQAAGRGLQLLFYSVGIGQISSEVPQNLSASRPQDRQFILSSKKLLLSDSGFYLCAWATGGWTEAFFGQGTRLTVV.

The chain links TRBV30 to TRBJ2-1; D possibly corresponds to TRBD2 (6 bases). The germline V gene encodes CDR1 GTSNPN and CDR2 SVGIG (reference sequence). The CDR3 consists of 14 residues. V lost 5 bases and J lost 10, with 21 bases in between. CDR3 protein: CAWLPEGLNSEQFF. The CDR3 region has the DNA TGTGCCTGGTTACCGGAGGGACTTAACTCCGAGCAGTTCTTC.

The chain couples TRBV10-2 to TRBJ1-3; D perhaps matches TRBD1 (6 bases). Trimming cost V 4 bases and J 0 bases, with 13 bases left between them. The CDR3 extends over 16 amino acids. The germline CDR1 and CDR2 sequences are WSHSY and SAAADI. The CDR3 protein is CASSGKTGYSGNTIYF. CDR3 nucleotide sequence: TGCGCCAGCAGTGGAAAGACAGGCTACTCTGGAAACACCATATATTTT.

The gene calls are TRBV5-1 and TRBJ2-7; no firm D call. The germline V and J ends were trimmed by 5 bases and 3 bases, with 9 bases remaining between them. The CDR3 is 12 residues long. Germline V gene lookup returns CDR1 SGHRS and CDR2 YFSETQ. Here the CDR3 reads CASSFPGYEQYF. CDR3 nucleotides: TGCGCCAGCAGTTTCCCAGGCTACGAGCAGTACTTC.

In its sample, this clone was seen a few times. CDR3 protein: CASSLPGQGPYEQYF. The DNA of the CDR3 is TGTGCCAGCTCACTACCGGGACAGGGGCCCTACGAGCAGTACTTC. This rearrangement joins TRBV18 to TRBJ2-7; the match to TRBD1 covers 10 bases. This CDR3 has 15 amino acids. Germline V lookup: CDR1 KGHSH, CDR2 LQKENI. V was pared by 4 bases and J by 2 bases, with 5 bases of the junction left unmatched.

The chain links TRBV30 to TRBJ1-4, with 7 bases that match TRBD1. Germline V lookup: CDR1 GTSNPN, CDR2 SVGIG (reference sequence). This CDR3 has 13 amino acids. With V trimmed by 2 bases and J by 7 bases, 4 bases remained unmatched. Here the CDR3 reads CAWSQGGGEKLFF. CDR3 in DNA: TGTGCCTGGAGTCAAGGGGGCGGTGAAAAACTGTTTTTT.